The sequence of this T cell receptor beta chain was determined in a study of molecular identifiers for immune sequencing clone quantification. This clonotype was observed a few times. The CDR3 is 14 amino acids. Germline assignment: CDR1 SEHNR and CDR2 FQNEAQ (reference sequence). Deletions cut 4 bases from V and 1 base from J, with 10 bases between. TCRdb analysed the PCR reads with MiXCR anew, one entry per CDR3 protein. This sample has about 36,000 distinct CDR3 sequences, with less than 20% found just once. The specimen was naive CD8+ T cells from blood, with Jurkat cell RNA spiked in. Subset of the sample: FACS-sorted CD8+CD4-CCR7+CD45RA+ naive T cells. This rearrangement joins TRBV7-9 to TRBJ2-5; D may be TRBD1 (5 bases). This TCR was recovered from a human donor in good health. Some libraries in this study had Jurkat cell RNA spiked in. The CDR3 protein is CASSSTESQETQYF. In DNA, the CDR3 is TGTGCCAGCAGCTCGACAGAGAGCCAAGAGACCCAGTACTTC.